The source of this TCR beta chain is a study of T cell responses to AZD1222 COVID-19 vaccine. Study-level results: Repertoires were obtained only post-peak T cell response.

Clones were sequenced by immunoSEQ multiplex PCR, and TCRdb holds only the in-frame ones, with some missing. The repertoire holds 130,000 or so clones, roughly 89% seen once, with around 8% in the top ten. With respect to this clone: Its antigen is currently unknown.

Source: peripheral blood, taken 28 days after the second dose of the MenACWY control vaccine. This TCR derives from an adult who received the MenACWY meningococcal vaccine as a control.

CDR3 DNA sequence: TGTGCCAGCAGCAACTCCGGGAGTCAGCCCCAGCATTTT. Protein: CASSNSGSQPQHF. The chain is built from TRBV6-2 or TRBV6-3 and TRBJ1-5; D unclear. The CDR3 length is 13 residues. CDR1 is MNHEY, CDR2 SVGEGT, per germline. V lost 6 bases and J 6 bases, leaving 12 bases between the germline ends.